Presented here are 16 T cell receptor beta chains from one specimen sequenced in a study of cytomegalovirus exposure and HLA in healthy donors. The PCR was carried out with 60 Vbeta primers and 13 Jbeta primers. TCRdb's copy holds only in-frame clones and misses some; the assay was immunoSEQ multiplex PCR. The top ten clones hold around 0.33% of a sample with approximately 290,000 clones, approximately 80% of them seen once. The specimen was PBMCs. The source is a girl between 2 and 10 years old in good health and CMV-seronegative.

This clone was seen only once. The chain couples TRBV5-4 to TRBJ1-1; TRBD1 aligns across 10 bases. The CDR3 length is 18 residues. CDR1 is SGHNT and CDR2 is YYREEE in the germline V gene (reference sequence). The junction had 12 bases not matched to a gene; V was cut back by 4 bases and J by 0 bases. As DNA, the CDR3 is TGTGCCAGCAGCCGCGGCACTCGGACAGGGGGTTTGAACACTGAAGCTTTCTTT. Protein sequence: CASSRGTRTGGLNTEAFF.

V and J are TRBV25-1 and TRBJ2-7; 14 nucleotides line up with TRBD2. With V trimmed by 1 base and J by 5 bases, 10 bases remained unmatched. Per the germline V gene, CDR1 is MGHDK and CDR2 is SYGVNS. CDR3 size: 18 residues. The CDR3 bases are TGTGCCAGCAGTGAATCACTCCGACTAGCGGGAGGGCACCACGAGCAGTACTTC. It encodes CASSESLRLAGGHHEQYF.

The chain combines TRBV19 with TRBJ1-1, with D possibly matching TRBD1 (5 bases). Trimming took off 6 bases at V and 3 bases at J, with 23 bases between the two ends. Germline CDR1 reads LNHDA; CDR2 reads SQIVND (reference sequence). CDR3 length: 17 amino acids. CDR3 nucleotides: TGTGCCAGTAGGCAGGGCTTTATCGTCCCGGCCGACACTGAAGCTTTCTTT. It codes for CASRQGFIVPADTEAFF.

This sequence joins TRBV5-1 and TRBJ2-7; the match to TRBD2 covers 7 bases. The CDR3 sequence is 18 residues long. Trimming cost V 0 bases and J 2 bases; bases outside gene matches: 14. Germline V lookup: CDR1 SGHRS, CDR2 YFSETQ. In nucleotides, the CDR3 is TGCGCCAGCAGCTTGGGAGTGACTAGCTTCGGCTTCCCCTACGAGCAGTACTTC. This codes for CASSLGVTSFGFPYEQYF.

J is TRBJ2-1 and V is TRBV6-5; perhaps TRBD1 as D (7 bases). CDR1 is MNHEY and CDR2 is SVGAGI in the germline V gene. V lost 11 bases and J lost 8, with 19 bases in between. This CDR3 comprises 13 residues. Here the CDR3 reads CAQSGQGDYEQFF. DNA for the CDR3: TGTGCCCAATCCGGCCAGGGGGACTATGAGCAGTTCTTC.

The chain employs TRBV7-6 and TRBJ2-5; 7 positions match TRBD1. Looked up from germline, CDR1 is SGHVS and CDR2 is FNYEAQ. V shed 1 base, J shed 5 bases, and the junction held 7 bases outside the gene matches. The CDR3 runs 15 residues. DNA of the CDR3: TGTGCCAGCAGCTTAGGAACGACAGGGTATGAGACCCAGTACTTC. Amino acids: CASSLGTTGYETQYF.

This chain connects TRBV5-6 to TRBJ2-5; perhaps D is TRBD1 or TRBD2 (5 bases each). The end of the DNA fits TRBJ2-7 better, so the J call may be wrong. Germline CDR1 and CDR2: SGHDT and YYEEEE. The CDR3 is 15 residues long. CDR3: CASSLWVRGDYEQYF. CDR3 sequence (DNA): TGTGCCAGCAGCTTGTGGGTCCGAGGGGACTACGAGCAGTACTTC.

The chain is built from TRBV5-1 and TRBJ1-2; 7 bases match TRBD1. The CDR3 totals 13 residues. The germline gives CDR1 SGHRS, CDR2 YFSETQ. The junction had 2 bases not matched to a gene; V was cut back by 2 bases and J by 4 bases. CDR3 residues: CASSLGTAYGYTF. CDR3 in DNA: TGCGCCAGCAGCTTAGGGACAGCCTATGGCTACACCTTC.

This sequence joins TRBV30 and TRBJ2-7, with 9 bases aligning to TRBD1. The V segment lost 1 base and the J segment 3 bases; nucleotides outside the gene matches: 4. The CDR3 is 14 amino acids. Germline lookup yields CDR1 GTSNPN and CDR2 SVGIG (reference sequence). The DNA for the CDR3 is TGTGCCTGGAGTGACCGGGACAGGGTCTACGAGCAGTACTTC. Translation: CAWSDRDRVYEQYF.

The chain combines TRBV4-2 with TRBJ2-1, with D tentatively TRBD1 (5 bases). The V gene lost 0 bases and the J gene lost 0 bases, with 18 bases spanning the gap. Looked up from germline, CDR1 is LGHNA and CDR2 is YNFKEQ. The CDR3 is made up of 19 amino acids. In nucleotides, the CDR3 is TGTGCCAGCAGCCAAGAGGAATGGGTGGGCAGGGACTCCTACAATGAGCAGTTCTTC. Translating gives CASSQEEWVGRDSYNEQFF.

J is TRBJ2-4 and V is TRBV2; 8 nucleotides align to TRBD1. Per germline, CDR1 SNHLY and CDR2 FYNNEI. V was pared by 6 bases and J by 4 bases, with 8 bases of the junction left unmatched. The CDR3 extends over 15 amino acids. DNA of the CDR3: TGTGCCAGCAGACCCGGGACAGGCCTTAAAAACATTCAGTACTTC. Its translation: CASRPGTGLKNIQYF.

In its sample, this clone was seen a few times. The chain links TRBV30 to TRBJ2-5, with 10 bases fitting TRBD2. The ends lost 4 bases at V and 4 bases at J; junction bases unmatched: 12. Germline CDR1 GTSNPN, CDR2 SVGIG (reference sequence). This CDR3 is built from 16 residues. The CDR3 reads CAWMGWASGSSETQYF. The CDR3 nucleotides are TGTGCCTGGATGGGGTGGGCTAGCGGGAGTTCAGAGACCCAGTACTTC.

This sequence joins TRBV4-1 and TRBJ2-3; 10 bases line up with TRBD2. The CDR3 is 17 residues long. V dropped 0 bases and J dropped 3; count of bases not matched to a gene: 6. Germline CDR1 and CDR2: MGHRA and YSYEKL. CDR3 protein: CASSQEASGGSTDTQYF. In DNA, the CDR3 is TGCGCCAGCAGCCAAGAGGCTAGCGGGGGTAGTACAGATACGCAGTATTTT.

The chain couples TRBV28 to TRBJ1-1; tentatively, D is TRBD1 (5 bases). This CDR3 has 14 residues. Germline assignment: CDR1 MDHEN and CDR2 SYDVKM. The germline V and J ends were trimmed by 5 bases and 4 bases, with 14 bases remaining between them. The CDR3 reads CASSRQGFGTEAFF. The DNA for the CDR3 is TGTGCCAGCAGTCGGCAGGGTTTTGGCACTGAAGCTTTCTTT. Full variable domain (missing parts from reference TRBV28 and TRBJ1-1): DVKVTQSSRYLVKRTGEKVFLECVQDMDHENMFWYRQDPGLGLRLIYFSYDVKMKEKGDIPEGYSVSREKKERFSLILESASTNQTSMYLCASSRQGFGTEAFFGQGTRLTVV.

The CDR3 DNA is TGTGCCAGCAGTGAACAAGGAGGAGGCACTGAAGCTTTCTTT. This encodes CASSEQGGGTEAFF. The gene calls are TRBV6-1 and TRBJ1-1; D ambiguous. V was shortened by 2 bases and J by 4 bases, with 11 bases between the two germline ends. Germline loops: CDR1 MNHNS, CDR2 SASEGT. This CDR3 has 14 residues.

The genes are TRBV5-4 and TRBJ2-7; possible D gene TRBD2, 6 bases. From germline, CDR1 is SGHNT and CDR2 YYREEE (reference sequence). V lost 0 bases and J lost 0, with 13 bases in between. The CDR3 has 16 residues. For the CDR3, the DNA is TGTGCCAGCAGCTTGGTAGGTGCGGGGAGCTCCTACGAGCAGTACTTC. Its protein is CASSLVGAGSSYEQYF.